A single sample gave rise to the 13 T cell receptor beta chains below, sequenced in a study of blood T cell repertoires in COVID-19. The assay was immunoSEQ multiplex PCR, and TCRdb's table has in-frame clones only and misses some. The repertoire holds tens of thousands of clones, with roughly 80% as singletons. Specimen: peripheral blood. Receptor source: an elderly man with active or convalescent COVID-19.

The V and J genes are TRBV7-2 and TRBJ2-7, with 7 bases matching TRBD1. The CDR3 has 14 residues. Trimming cost V 1 base and J 0 bases; bases outside gene matches: 0. CDR1 is SGHTA and CDR2 is FQGNSA in the germline V gene. CDR3 sequence (DNA): TGTGCCAGCAGCTTAGGGGACAGCTCCTACGAGCAGTACTTC. This encodes CASSLGDSSYEQYF. Full variable domain (rest looked up from reference TRBV7-2 and TRBJ2-7): GAGVSQSPSNKVTEKGKDVELRCDPISGHTALYWYRQSLGQGLEFLIYFQGNSAPDKSGLPSDRFSAERTGGSVSTLTIQRTQQEDSAVYLCASSLGDSSYEQYFGPGTRLTVT.

V is TRBV7-2 and J is TRBJ1-2; 8 bases are a match to TRBD1. CDR1 and CDR2 (germline): SGHTA, FQGNSA. The junction had 7 bases not matched to a gene; V was cut back by 4 bases and J by 6 bases. This CDR3 region has 14 residues. The chain's CDR3 is CASSSSRTGHGYTF. In nucleotides, the CDR3 is TGTGCCAGCAGCTCGAGCCGGACAGGGCATGGCTACACCTTC.

This chain links TRBV6-2 or TRBV6-3 with TRBJ1-2, with D hard to call. V lost 2 bases and J lost 0, with 19 bases in between. The length of the CDR3 is 18 residues. The V gene's germline CDR1 is MNHEY and CDR2 SVGEGT. For the CDR3, the DNA is TGTGCCAGCAGTTACCTATCCAGGAGGGAGCTAGCTAACTATGGCTACACCTTC. It translates to CASSYLSRRELANYGYTF.

The chain joins TRBV15 to TRBJ1-1; 7 bases align to TRBD1. This CDR3 contains 15 residues. Germline trimming cut 1 base from V and 0 bases from J; bases unmatched to any gene: 2. Germline-derived CDR1 and CDR2 are LNHNV and YYDKDF (reference sequence). The CDR3: CATSRAQGLNTEAFF. CDR3 coding DNA: TGTGCCACCAGCAGAGCACAGGGGTTGAACACTGAAGCTTTCTTT.

This rearrangement joins TRBV7-2 to TRBJ2-5, with 9 bases identical to TRBD2. With 3 bases clipped from V and 5 bases from J, the junction kept 4 bases outside the gene matches. Germline loops: CDR1 SGHTA, CDR2 FQGNSA. The CDR3 sequence is 14 residues long. The CDR3 here is CASSLASGVETQYF. In DNA, the CDR3 is TGTGCCAGCAGCTTGGCTAGCGGGGTGGAGACCCAGTACTTC.

The chain employs TRBV28 and TRBJ2-1, with D possibly TRBD2 on 6 matching bases. Germline V CDR1 and CDR2: MDHEN, SYDVKM. The CDR3 covers 14 residues. The V and J ends lost 3 bases and 9 bases respectively, with 15 bases between them. CDR3 sequence: CASSLSPGVVEQFF. CDR3 nucleotides: TGTGCCAGCAGTTTGAGCCCGGGGGTGGTTGAGCAGTTCTTC.

The chain joins TRBV15 to TRBJ2-1, with 8 nucleotides matching TRBD1. Trimming at V came to 0 bases and at J to 6 bases, leaving 7 bases not matched to a gene. This CDR3 has 16 amino acids. CDR1 and CDR2 from the germline V gene are LNHNV and YYDKDF (reference sequence). Here the CDR3 DNA reads TGTGCCACCAGCAGAGATCGACAGGGGCTCTCCAATGAGCAGTTCTTC. Translating gives CATSRDRQGLSNEQFF.

This clone turned up a few times. The CDR3 here is CASSLDRDYGYTF. The DNA of the CDR3 is TGCGCCAGCAGCTTGGACAGGGACTATGGCTACACCTTC. The genes are TRBV5-1 and TRBJ1-2; TRBD1 is a possible D gene (6 bases). This CDR3 contains 13 residues. Germline assignment: CDR1 SGHRS and CDR2 YFSETQ. Trimming left V 0 bases short and J 3 bases short, with 6 bases between.

This chain uses TRBV9 with TRBJ1-1, with TRBD1 matching over 7 bases. Germline-derived CDR1 and CDR2 are SGDLS and YYNGEE. This CDR3 has 15 residues. The V and J ends lost 1 base and 8 bases, in that order; junction bases with no gene match: 11. CDR3 loop: CASSVIRGGDGEAFF. The CDR3 nucleotides read TGTGCCAGCAGCGTAATAAGAGGGGGCGACGGGGAAGCTTTCTTT.

The J gene is TRBJ1-2, the V gene TRBV4-1; tentatively, D is TRBD1 (5 bases). The germline V gene has CDR1 MGHRA and CDR2 YSYEKL. Trimming left V 0 bases short and J 8 bases short, with 16 bases between. CDR3 length equals 15 residues. The CDR3: CASSQEPLMGGGYTF. The DNA for the CDR3 is TGCGCCAGCAGCCAAGAACCCCTGATGGGGGGGGGCTACACCTTC.

This rearrangement joins TRBV7-2 to TRBJ2-5; the match to TRBD2 covers 11 bases. The germline V gene encodes CDR1 SGHTA and CDR2 FQGNSA. V was clipped by 10 bases and J by 5 bases; unmatched bases: 21. CDR3 length: 18 residues. As DNA, the CDR3 is TGTGCCACCACGGCCGCCTCTTTTAGCGGGGGGGCCGAGGAGACCCAGTACTTC. This encodes CATTAASFSGGAEETQYF.

The V call is TRBV5-1, the J call TRBJ2-3; D is perhaps TRBD2 (6 bases). The CDR3 length is 17 residues. Germline CDR1 and CDR2: SGHRS and YFSETQ. V shed 0 bases and J shed 2 bases, with 16 bases lying between them. In DNA, the CDR3 is TGCGCCAGCAGCTTGGCCGGAGGGTTGGGGTTCACAGATACGCAGTATTTT. As protein: CASSLAGGLGFTDTQYF.

This chain connects TRBV7-9 to TRBJ2-5; 8 bases line up with TRBD2. The V gene end was trimmed by 7 bases and the J gene end by 0 bases; junction bases not matched to a gene: 7. The germline CDR1 and CDR2 sequences are SEHNR and FQNEAQ (reference sequence). This CDR3 contains 15 residues. The CDR3 DNA is TGTGCCAGCAACCGAGCGGGGGAGTACCAAGAGACCCAGTACTTC. This sequence encodes CASNRAGEYQETQYF.